This is a list of T cell receptor beta chains from one sample in a study of PD-1 blockade in classical Hodgkin lymphoma. Clones were read by immunoSEQ multiplex PCR, and TCRdb kept only the in-frame ones, dropping some. The data show 14,000 or so clones, 81% seen once. Source: peripheral blood mononuclear cells (PBMCs), taken at baseline. These receptors were taken from a human donor with classical Hodgkin lymphoma. The CDR3 runs from the conserved cysteine through the conserved F or W. The order of the fields is V gene, J gene, CDR3 protein.

v_gene: TRBV5-1
j_gene: TRBJ2-3
CDR3aa: CASSPETWMETQYF

v_gene: TRBV7-2
j_gene: TRBJ1-4
CDR3aa: CASSPGKLRKLFF

v_gene: TRBV15
j_gene: TRBJ2-3
CDR3aa: CATSGTGETDTQYF

v_gene: TRBV5-1
j_gene: TRBJ1-1
CDR3aa: CASSPESNTEAFF

v_gene: TRBV5-4
j_gene: TRBJ2-7
CDR3aa: CASSLSGTGEQYF

v_gene: TRBV27
j_gene: TRBJ1-5
CDR3aa: CASSSGVRLHQPQHF

v_gene: TRBV6-5
j_gene: TRBJ2-1
CDR3aa: CASKRTSGGAYEQFF

v_gene: TRBV11-3
j_gene: TRBJ2-5
CDR3aa: CASSLRRGAGRETQYF

v_gene: TRBV5-1
j_gene: TRBJ2-7
CDR3aa: CASSLAVGPTVEQYF

v_gene: TRBV28
j_gene: TRBJ2-7
CDR3aa: CASSSRPGRNYEQYF

v_gene: TRBV5-6
j_gene: TRBJ1-5
CDR3aa: CASSPLSRGDDLSNQPQHF

v_gene: TRBV28
j_gene: TRBJ2-7
CDR3aa: CASSHWRGSDISSYEQYF

v_gene: TRBV20-1
j_gene: TRBJ2-5
CDR3aa: CSAQPTEYF

v_gene: TRBV9
j_gene: TRBJ2-2
CDR3aa: CASSVVAARSGELFF

v_gene: TRBV29-1
j_gene: TRBJ1-1
CDR3aa: CSVRPMNTEAFF

v_gene: TRBV10-3
j_gene: TRBJ2-3
CDR3aa: CAISGGGRTSTDTQYF

v_gene: TRBV13
j_gene: TRBJ2-7
CDR3aa: CASIVPVRYEQYF

v_gene: TRBV4-1
j_gene: TRBJ1-2
CDR3aa: CASSQDAQGRDGYTF

v_gene: TRBV4-2
j_gene: TRBJ1-4
CDR3aa: CASSQEPTPNEKLFF

v_gene: TRBV4-2
j_gene: TRBJ2-7
CDR3aa: CASSQDAGQTYEQYF

v_gene: TRBV7-7
j_gene: TRBJ1-3
CDR3aa: CASSLGGTGSGNTIYF

v_gene: TRBV6-1
j_gene: TRBJ1-4
CDR3aa: CASSVGGEKLFF

v_gene: TRBV6-1
j_gene: TRBJ2-1
CDR3aa: CASSAGPNTYNEQFF

v_gene: TRBV11-2
j_gene: NA
CDR3aa: CASSPSYEQYF

v_gene: TRBV6-6
j_gene: TRBJ2-7
CDR3aa: CASSYLEASYEQYF

v_gene: TRBV5-4
j_gene: TRBJ2-1
CDR3aa: CASRRGDEQFF

v_gene: TRBV5-1
j_gene: TRBJ1-2
CDR3aa: CASSLGDPNYGYTF

v_gene: TRBV9
j_gene: TRBJ2-6
CDR3aa: CASSEGRARSGANVLTF

v_gene: TRBV5-5
j_gene: TRBJ1-1
CDR3aa: CASRRLGAQNTEAFF

v_gene: TRBV25-1
j_gene: TRBJ2-2
CDR3aa: CASTGLEAGELFF

v_gene: TRBV6-5
j_gene: TRBJ2-3
CDR3aa: CATQTSGGASYTQYF

v_gene: TRBV4-3
j_gene: TRBJ2-7
CDR3aa: CASSRELSGGAGSYEQYF

v_gene: TRBV7-2
j_gene: TRBJ2-3
CDR3aa: CASSFLGRAADTQYF

v_gene: TRBV14
j_gene: TRBJ1-2
CDR3aa: CASRPTGEDGYTF

v_gene: TRBV11-3
j_gene: TRBJ2-7
CDR3aa: CASSLDRGEQYF

v_gene: TRBV6-5
j_gene: TRBJ1-1
CDR3aa: CASSYERPLPAFF

v_gene: TRBV27
j_gene: TRBJ1-5
CDR3aa: CASSLKFSGGQPQHF

v_gene: TRBV29-1
j_gene: TRBJ2-3
CDR3aa: CSVDQGADTQYF

v_gene: TRBV6-6
j_gene: TRBJ1-2
CDR3aa: CASSNTGTFYGYTF

v_gene: TRBV6-6
j_gene: TRBJ2-6
CDR3aa: CASSYFPGANVLTF

v_gene: TRBV9
j_gene: TRBJ2-5
CDR3aa: CASSVDVSQETQYF